The source of this T cell receptor beta chain is a study of shared clonotypes between healthy human individuals. Study-wide context: Donor ages ranged 18 to 49 years: a couple of women, a few men. General study results and limits: What naive subsets generally showed was a larger estimated richness than memory subsets showed.

Genomic DNA of each subset was evenly split across several immunoSEQ plates. Produced via immunoSEQ multiplex PCR; TCRdb's table is partial and in-frame only. The sample includes about 1.1 million clones, 75% to 85% of them seen just once. The junction had 8 bases not matched to a gene; V was cut back by 4 bases and J by 1 base. Per the germline V gene, CDR1 is SGHAT and CDR2 is FQDESV (reference sequence). CDR3 length: 18 residues. Concerning this clone: Its antigen is undetermined.

The V gene is TRBV11-1, the J gene TRBJ2-6; TRBD1 matches at 9 bases. The receptor comes from a young man in good health. Some clones in this sample may be carry-over from other donors' samples. Sequenced input: memory CD4+ T cells from PBMCs. Subset meaning: CD45RA-negative fraction. In nucleotides, the CDR3 is TGTGCCAGCAGCTCCCGGGACAGGGTTTTTTCTGGGGCCAACGTCCTGACTTTC. This codes for CASSSRDRVFSGANVLTF.